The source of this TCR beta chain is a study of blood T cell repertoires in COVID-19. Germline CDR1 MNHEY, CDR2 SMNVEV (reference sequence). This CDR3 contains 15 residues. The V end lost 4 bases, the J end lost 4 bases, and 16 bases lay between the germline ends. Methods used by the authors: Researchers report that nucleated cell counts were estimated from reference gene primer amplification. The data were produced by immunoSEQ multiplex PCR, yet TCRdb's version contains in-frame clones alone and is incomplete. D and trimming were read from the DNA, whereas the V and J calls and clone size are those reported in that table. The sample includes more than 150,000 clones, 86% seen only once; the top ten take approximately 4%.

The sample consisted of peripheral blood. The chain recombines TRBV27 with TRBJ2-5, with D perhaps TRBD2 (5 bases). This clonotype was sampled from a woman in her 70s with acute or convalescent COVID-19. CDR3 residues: CASSSRRGLRETQYF. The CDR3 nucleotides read TGTGCCAGCAGTTCGCGCCGGGGTTTACGAGAGACCCAGTACTTC.